The 10 T cell receptor beta chains below come from one sample, sequenced in a study of tissue T cells after allogeneic stem cell transplantation. Assay: immunoSEQ multiplex PCR; the TCRdb copy retains only in-frame clones and omits some. The data show over a thousand clones, more than 50% seen once. This sample's time point: mouse harvest day 14 after allogeneic transplant. The graft held 10^6 splenic CD5+ T cells and 10^7 T-cell-depleted bone marrow cells. Sequenced material: liver tissue. These receptors originate from a female BALB/c mouse given C57BL/6 T cells with graft-versus-host disease after an allogeneic hematopoietic cell transplant.

This clone was detected a few times. Gene names are mouse gene names. CDR3 protein: CASGEDSGNTLYF. The CDR3 DNA, read in part, is TGTGCCAGCGGTGAGGATTCTGGAAATACGCTCTAT. The chain is built from TRBV13-2 and TRBJ1-3; D uncertain. The CDR3 is cut off 1 residue early in the read; its end comes from the germline J gene. There are 13 residues in the CDR3. Germline V CDR1 and CDR2: NNHNN, SYGAGS (reference sequence). V was shortened by 2 bases and J by 0 bases, with 3 bases between the two germline ends.

Points on this clone: Gene labels here are mouse ones. The CDR3 is cut off 1 residue early in the read; its end comes from the germline J gene. The genes are TRBV23 and TRBJ2-5; TRBD2 is the table's D call and was not checked against the DNA. This CDR3 comprises 14 residues. Germline V CDR1 and CDR2: KGHTA, FQNQQP. The CDR3 DNA, read in part, is TGCTCCAGCAGTCAGACTGGGGGGAAAGACACCCAGTAC. Amino acid sequence: CSSSQTGGKDTQY. The CDR3 in full is CSSSQTGGKDTQYF.

Concerning this clone itself: The germline and genes are mouse ones. The CDR3 end lies 1 residue beyond the end of the read and is filled in from the germline J gene. The V and J genes are TRBV12-1 and TRBJ2-3, with a weak D call TRBD1 (6 bases). The germline V and J ends were trimmed by 2 bases and 1 base, with 9 bases remaining between them. The V gene's germline CDR1 is SGHSN and CDR2 HYEKVE. The CDR3 extends over 14 amino acids. CDR3 sequence reads: CASSPQGGAETLYF. The CDR3 bases that were read are TGTGCCAGCTCTCCACAGGGTGGTGCAGAAACGCTGTAT.

As for this clone: The listed genes are named as in mouse. The sequence runs out 1 residue before the end of the CDR3; the remainder is reconstructed from the germline J gene. V gene TRBV3 combines with J gene TRBJ2-4, with a tentative D call TRBD1 (6 bases). V lost 5 bases and J lost 0, with 9 bases in between. Germline V CDR1 and CDR2: SNHLY, FYNGKV (reference sequence). The CDR3 runs 14 residues. CDR3 DNA, as far as it was read: TGTGCCAGCAGCATAGGGACAAGTCAAAACACCTTGTAC. This translates into CASSIGTSQNTLY. From start to end, the CDR3 is CASSIGTSQNTLYF.

Notes on this clone: The genes are named according to mouse. The read ends 1 residue before the CDR3 terminus; that terminus is restored from the germline J gene. The chain combines TRBV12-2 with TRBJ1-1; 7 bases agree with TRBD1. Unmatched junction bases numbered 6, after V lost 0 bases and J lost 3 bases. The germline V gene has CDR1 SGHLS and CDR2 HYDKME. The CDR3 totals 15 residues. CDR3 sequence reads: CASSLEPRGDTEVFF. The CDR3 bases that were read are TGTGCCAGCTCTCTCGAACCCAGGGGGGACACAGAAGTCTTC.

This clone was seen a few times. Mouse names are used for the genes. The read finishes 1 residue shy of the CDR3 end, and the germline J gene is used to complete it. The rearrangement uses TRBV12-2 and TRBJ2-7; D may correspond to TRBD1 or TRBD2 (6 bases each). With 4 bases removed from V and 7 bases from J, the gap between germline ends came to 13 bases. The CDR3 has 12 residues. Germline lookup yields CDR1 SGHLS and CDR2 HYDKME. The CDR3 loop is CASSTGGREQYF. The sequenced part of the CDR3 DNA is TGTGCCAGCTCCACCGGGGGCAGAGAACAGTAC.

A word on this clone: Any gene name here is a mouse gene name. The read ends 1 residue shy of where the CDR3 ends; the end is completed using the germline J gene. The V gene is TRBV26, the J gene TRBJ1-1; D might be TRBD1 (5 bases). Per germline, CDR1 KGHPV and CDR2 FQNQEV (reference sequence). The germline V and J ends were trimmed by 4 bases and 5 bases, with 5 bases remaining between them. This CDR3 region has 11 residues. CDR3 DNA, as far as it was read: TGTGCCAGCAGTCGGACAACAGAAGTCTTC. It encodes CASSRTTEVF. The entire CDR3 sequence reads CASSRTTEVFF.

In the case of this clone: Gene labels here are mouse ones. From the germline J gene comes the end of the CDR3, since the read stops 1 residue before it. The rearrangement joins TRBV3 to TRBJ2-1; 11 positions match TRBD2. CDR1 SNHLY and CDR2 FYNGKV come from the germline V gene (reference sequence). The length of the CDR3 is 16 residues. The junction had 2 bases not matched to a gene; V was cut back by 1 base and J by 3 bases. Incomplete CDR3 DNA: TGTGCCAGCAGCTTAGAACTGGGGGGGCGCTATGCTGAGCAGTTC. It codes for CASSLELGGRYAEQF. The CDR3 reads in full as CASSLELGGRYAEQFF.

This clone was detected a few times. The genes and germline here are from mouse. The read ends 1 residue early relative to the CDR3; the germline J gene fills the gap. This chain links TRBV12-1 with TRBJ1-5; 7 bases agree with TRBD1. V lost 2 bases and J lost 1; bases outside the gene matches: 4. Germline lookup yields CDR1 SGHSN and CDR2 HYEKVE. There are 15 residues in the CDR3. The sequenced part of the CDR3 DNA is TGTGCCAGCTCTCATTCGACAGGGAACAACCAGGCTCCGCTT. This sequence encodes CASSHSTGNNQAPL. The entire CDR3 protein reads CASSHSTGNNQAPLF.

This clone was counted a few times. Genes here carry mouse names. The read halts 1 residue ahead of the CDR3 end, with the missing end drawn from the germline J gene. The rearrangement joins TRBV2 to TRBJ2-1; either TRBD1 or TRBD2 may supply D (7 bases each). The V gene's germline CDR1 is LGHNA and CDR2 YSYQKL. The CDR3 contains 16 residues. Trimming left V 0 bases short and J 7 bases short, with 16 bases between. The part of the CDR3 DNA that was read is TGTGCCAGCAGCCAAGACGGGCAGGGGGGCGGGGCTGAGCAGTTC. Translating gives CASSQDGQGGGAEQF. The whole CDR3 sequence reads CASSQDGQGGGAEQFF.